The 31 T cell receptor beta chains below all came from one sample that was sequenced in a study of blood T cell repertoires in COVID-19. Assay used: immunoSEQ multiplex PCR; TCRdb lists only in-frame clones, some missing. The data contain around 130,000 clones, about 88% of them singletons. The sample was peripheral blood. Source of these receptors: a man aged 50-60 years with active COVID-19.

This clone came up a few times. The chain recombines TRBV7-4 with TRBJ2-1, with 14 bases fitting TRBD2. Germline assignment: CDR1 SGHVT and CDR2 SQSDAQ. Losses at the gene ends were 9 bases for V and 1 base for J; bases not matched to a gene: 14. CDR3 length: 19 residues. Here the CDR3 DNA reads TGTGCCAGGTTCCAGATCGGGACTAGCGGGAGAAGGTCCTACAATGAGCAGTTCTTC. Protein sequence: CARFQIGTSGRRSYNEQFF.

V and J are TRBV19 and TRBJ1-6, with D possibly being TRBD1 (5 bases). With 1 base removed from V and 9 bases from J, the gap between germline ends came to 16 bases. This CDR3 is 16 amino acids long. Germline CDR1 reads LNHDA; CDR2 reads SQIVND (reference sequence). The CDR3 coding sequence is TGTGCCAGTAGTATAGGACTGGGGCGTATAGGTTCACCCCTCCACTTT. Translated: CASSIGLGRIGSPLHF.

This sequence joins TRBV11-2 and TRBJ2-3; no definite D call. Germline loops: CDR1 SGHAT, CDR2 FQNNGV. The CDR3 spans 16 residues. V was clipped by 3 bases and J by 1 base, with 14 bases between them. The CDR3 coding sequence is TGTGCCAGCAGCTTGGTTCCAAATCTACGCACAGATACGCAGTATTTT. Encoded protein: CASSLVPNLRTDTQYF.

This clone was seen a few times. V usage is TRBV5-1 and J usage is TRBJ1-6; D is unresolved. The CDR3 is made up of 14 amino acids. V lost 0 bases, J lost 6 bases, and 7 bases lay in between. Germline V gene data show CDR1 as SGHRS and CDR2 as YFSETQ. In nucleotides, the CDR3 is TGCGCCAGCAGCTTGGGGCGGGGTAATTCACCCCTCCACTTT. Translation: CASSLGRGNSPLHF.

The genes are TRBV29-1 and TRBJ2-3; D may be TRBD1 (5 bases). Trimming pared 4 bases from V and 4 bases from J, leaving 18 bases between. The CDR3 runs to 15 residues. Germline V gene sequence: CDR1 SQVTM, CDR2 ANQGSEA. The CDR3 protein is CSVALGQSQADTQYF. In nucleotides, the CDR3 is TGCAGCGTTGCCCTGGGGCAGAGTCAGGCAGATACGCAGTATTTT.

The V call is TRBV27, the J call TRBJ2-7; TRBD1 is a possible D gene (6 bases). V lost 6 bases, J lost 0 bases, and 9 bases lay in between. This CDR3 is 13 amino acids long. Germline V gene lookup returns CDR1 MNHEY and CDR2 SMNVEV (reference sequence). CDR3 in amino acids: CASRKQGSYEQYV. DNA for the CDR3: TGTGCCAGCAGGAAACAGGGCTCCTACGAGCAGTACGTC.

The J gene is TRBJ2-2, the V gene TRBV18; no reliable D call. CDR1 and CDR2 from the germline V gene are KGHSH and LQKENI. The CDR3 extends over 17 amino acids. Trimming took off 4 bases at V and 0 bases at J, with 15 bases between the two ends. The CDR3, as DNA: TGTGCCAGCTCACTTCTGCCAGGTCCCTCGAACACCGGGGAGCTGTTTTTT. The encoded protein is CASSLLPGPSNTGELFF.

The chain is built from TRBV5-6 and TRBJ2-1; D gene ambiguous. V was clipped by 4 bases and J by 7 bases, with 9 bases between them. There are 12 residues in the CDR3. CDR1 SGHDT and CDR2 YYEEEE come from the germline V gene. The CDR3 DNA sequence: TGTGCCAGCAGCGAAACTCCTAATGAGCAGTTCTTC. Its protein is CASSETPNEQFF.

The chain couples TRBV12-3 or TRBV12-4 to TRBJ1-2; 7 bases agree with TRBD1. With 9 bases clipped from V and 4 bases from J, the junction kept 8 bases outside the gene matches. This CDR3 is built from 13 residues. This CDR3 reads CASQGTEIYGYTF. In DNA, the CDR3 is TGTGCCAGTCAGGGGACAGAGATCTATGGCTACACCTTC.

This clone was found once. This CDR3 is CASRRTGGPQSSYNSPLHF. In DNA, the CDR3 is TGTGCCAGCAGGAGGACAGGGGGCCCGCAGAGCTCCTATAATTCACCCCTCCACTTT. The chain has TRBV2 and TRBJ1-6; 11 bases are shared with TRBD1. This CDR3 has 19 amino acids. With V trimmed by 6 bases and J by 0 bases, 10 bases remained unmatched. The germline gives CDR1 SNHLY, CDR2 FYNNEI.

The chain uses TRBV27 and TRBJ1-4; 9 nucleotides align to TRBD1. This CDR3 region has 14 residues. Germline V lookup: CDR1 MNHEY, CDR2 SMNVEV (reference sequence). The V and J ends lost 4 bases and 5 bases, in that order; junction bases with no gene match: 2. CDR3 bases: TGTGCCAGCAGTTACAGGGGGCTAAATGAAAAACTGTTTTTT. It yields the protein CASSYRGLNEKLFF.

V usage is TRBV27 and J usage is TRBJ1-1; 8 bases line up with TRBD1. Looked up from germline, CDR1 is MNHEY and CDR2 is SMNVEV (reference sequence). This CDR3 has 15 amino acids. V lost 3 bases to trimming and J lost 1 base; unmatched junction nucleotides: 4. DNA for the CDR3: TGTGCCAGCAGTTTCCGGACAGGGAAGAACACTGAAGCTTTCTTT. Residues: CASSFRTGKNTEAFF.

This chain connects TRBV5-6 to TRBJ2-5, with D possibly TRBD2 on 5 matching bases. The CDR3 runs 14 residues. Trimming stripped 4 bases from V and 4 bases from J, with 14 bases between. Germline-derived CDR1 and CDR2 are SGHDT and YYEEEE. DNA of the CDR3: TGTGCCAGCAGCCGGAGGAGACTCCCAGAGACCCAGTACTTC. Encoded protein: CASSRRRLPETQYF.

This rearrangement joins TRBV6-1 to TRBJ1-5; D uncertain. Per the germline V gene, CDR1 is MNHNS and CDR2 is SASEGT. V gave up 3 bases and J gave up 6 bases, with 6 bases separating them. The CDR3 runs 12 residues. The CDR3 bases are TGTGCCAGCAGTGATGCGTTTCAGCCCCAGCATTTT. This encodes CASSDAFQPQHF.

The chain employs TRBV11-2 and TRBJ1-5; tentatively, D is TRBD1 (5 bases). The germline CDR1 and CDR2 sequences are SGHAT and FQNNGV. Trimming took off 5 bases at V and 7 bases at J, with 15 bases between the two ends. The CDR3 extends over 14 amino acids. As DNA, the CDR3 is TGTGCCAGCAGCGGGCGGGGGGGAAGCCAGCCCCAGCATTTT. It yields the protein CASSGRGGSQPQHF.

This chain uses TRBV18 with TRBJ2-1, with 7 nucleotides matching TRBD2. CDR1 KGHSH and CDR2 LQKENI come from the germline V gene. CDR3 size: 15 residues. With 6 bases clipped from V and 9 bases from J, the junction kept 14 bases outside the gene matches. The CDR3 protein is CASSFTSVLAGEQFF. CDR3 DNA: TGTGCCAGCTCCTTCACTAGCGTACTGGCTGGTGAGCAGTTCTTC.

This clone was picked up one time. J is TRBJ2-2 and V is TRBV5-1; 7 bases map to TRBD2. The V and J ends lost 5 bases and 4 bases, in that order; junction bases with no gene match: 8. The length of the CDR3 is 15 residues. Germline V gene sequence: CDR1 SGHRS, CDR2 YFSETQ. The CDR3 coding sequence is TGCGCCAGCAGGTCAAGGGAGGGGAGCACCGGGGAGCTGTTTTTT. It codes for CASRSREGSTGELFF.

The chain couples TRBV5-6 to TRBJ2-7, with D maybe TRBD1 (5 bases). From germline, CDR1 is SGHDT and CDR2 YYEEEE. V was shortened by 1 base and J by 3 bases, with 11 bases between the two germline ends. This CDR3 is built from 14 residues. CDR3: CASSLKAQGYEQYF. DNA for the CDR3: TGTGCCAGCAGCTTGAAAGCTCAGGGCTACGAGCAGTACTTC.

The chain links TRBV7-9 to TRBJ2-7; 10 nucleotides agree with TRBD1. Trimming at V came to 5 bases and at J to 2 bases, leaving 3 bases not matched to a gene. CDR3 length: 14 amino acids. Per the germline V gene, CDR1 is SEHNR and CDR2 is FQNEAQ (reference sequence). CDR3 sequence (DNA): TGTGCCAGCAGCCTAGGACAGGGGGCCTACGAGCAGTACGTC. Protein: CASSLGQGAYEQYV.

J is TRBJ2-2 and V is TRBV10-3; 8 bases agree with TRBD1. Per germline, CDR1 ENHRY and CDR2 SYGVKD. This CDR3 comprises 15 residues. J was trimmed by 1 base and V by 6 bases; bases with no gene match: 4. CDR3 residues: CAIRPDRENTGELFF. In nucleotides, the CDR3 is TGTGCCATCAGACCGGACAGGGAGAACACCGGGGAGCTGTTTTTT.

V is TRBV11-2 and J is TRBJ1-1; no definite D call. The CDR3 runs 13 residues. CDR1 is SGHAT, CDR2 FQNNGV, per germline. Trimming removed 0 bases at V and 7 bases at J, with 9 bases between. In nucleotides, the CDR3 is TGTGCCAGCAGCTTAGATTTGCGGGTTGAAGCTTTCTTT. It specifies CASSLDLRVEAFF.

The chain is built from TRBV6-5 and TRBJ2-5, with 10 bases matching TRBD1. The CDR3 loop spans 15 amino acids. The germline CDR1 and CDR2 sequences are MNHEY and SVGAGI. V lost 6 bases to trimming and J lost 2 bases; unmatched junction nucleotides: 6. The CDR3 here is CASSQGQGEQETQYF. CDR3 sequence (DNA): TGTGCCAGCAGCCAAGGACAGGGGGAACAAGAGACCCAGTACTTC.

In this sample, this clone turned up a few times. This sequence joins TRBV2 and TRBJ1-1; 8 nucleotides align to TRBD1. J was trimmed by 4 bases and V by 7 bases; bases with no gene match: 8. The germline CDR1 and CDR2 sequences are SNHLY and FYNNEI. The length of the CDR3 is 14 residues. In nucleotides, the CDR3 is TGTGCCAGCAATTACAGGGGGTTGCGCACTGAAGCTTTCTTT. Residues: CASNYRGLRTEAFF.

The J gene is TRBJ1-5, the V gene TRBV19; 7 bases match TRBD1. Germline trimming cut 0 bases from V and 8 bases from J; bases unmatched to any gene: 16. In germline, CDR1 is LNHDA, CDR2 SQIVND (reference sequence). The CDR3 has 18 residues. CDR3 nucleotides: TGTGCCAGTAGTATAGAGTCCAGCAGAGGAGGGGGCGGGGAGCCCCAGCATTTT. The encoded protein is CASSIESSRGGGGEPQHF.

This clone was observed once. The V gene is TRBV6-5, the J gene TRBJ2-3; tentative D call: TRBD2 (6 bases). V was pared by 0 bases and J by 6 bases, with 10 bases between. This CDR3 spans 14 amino acids. Per the germline V gene, CDR1 is MNHEY and CDR2 is SVGAGI. As DNA, the CDR3 is TGTGCCAGCAGTTACTCGGGACGGGAGGATACGCAGTATTTT. Translating gives CASSYSGREDTQYF.

The rearrangement joins TRBV7-6 to TRBJ2-1; TRBD2 might be the D (5 bases). Germline V CDR1 and CDR2: SGHVS, FNYEAQ. The CDR3 extends over 15 amino acids. The V end was cut by 5 bases, the J end by 7 bases, with 18 bases between. CDR3 protein: CASSRTVVAPNEQFF. CDR3 nucleotide sequence: TGTGCCAGCAGCCGGACTGTGGTAGCTCCTAATGAGCAGTTCTTC. Full variable domain (missing parts from reference TRBV7-6 and TRBJ2-1): GAGVSQSPRYKVTKRGQDVALRCDPISGHVSLYWYRQALGQGPEFLTYFNYEAQQDKSGLPNDRFSAERPEGSISTLTIQRTEQRDSAMYRCASSRTVVAPNEQFFGPGTRLTVL.

The chain carries TRBV24-1 and TRBJ1-5; 7 positions match TRBD1. Per germline, CDR1 KGHDR and CDR2 SFDVKD. There are 16 residues in the CDR3. V dropped 3 bases and J dropped 7; count of bases not matched to a gene: 11. CDR3 nucleotide sequence: TGTGCCACCAGTGATGGGACACAGGGGATGAGGCAGCCCCAGCATTTT. Translating gives CATSDGTQGMRQPQHF.

This clone has only one observation. This chain joins TRBV9 and TRBJ2-2; TRBD2 matches at 10 bases. The CDR3 contains 15 residues. CDR1 and CDR2 (germline): SGDLS, YYNGEE. V lost 4 bases, J lost 1 base, and 1 base stayed unmatched. The CDR3 DNA reads TGTGCCAGCAGCCGGACTAGCGGGAACACCGGGGAGCTGTTTTTT. Translated, it gives CASSRTSGNTGELFF.

The rearrangement links TRBV5-1 to TRBJ2-1, with TRBD1 matching over 9 bases. With V trimmed by 4 bases and J by 7 bases, 18 bases remained unmatched. The CDR3 runs 18 residues. The V gene's germline CDR1 is SGHRS and CDR2 YFSETQ. CDR3 sequence (DNA): TGCGCCAGCAGCCCGGCGTACAGGGGGCGACATATGGGAAATGAGCAGTTCTTC. This sequence encodes CASSPAYRGRHMGNEQFF.

The genes are TRBV14 and TRBJ2-1; 7 bases align to TRBD1. This CDR3 is 14 amino acids long. Trimming cost V 5 bases and J 4 bases; bases outside gene matches: 5. CDR1 and CDR2 from the germline V gene are SGHDN and FVKESK. In nucleotides, the CDR3 is TGTGCCAGCAGCAATCTACAGGGGTACAATGAGCAGTTCTTC. Amino acid sequence: CASSNLQGYNEQFF. The variable domain in full, with the rest retrieved from reference TRBV14 and TRBJ2-1, is EAGVTQFPSHSVIEKGQTVTLRCDPISGHDNLYWYRRVMGKEIKFLLHFVKESKQDESGMPNNRFLAERTGGTYSTLKVQPAELEDSGVYFCASSNLQGYNEQFFGPGTRLTVL.

The chain uses TRBV6-5 and TRBJ2-5, with 10 bases lining up with TRBD1. J was trimmed by 1 base and V by 9 bases; bases with no gene match: 5. This CDR3 contains 14 residues. The germline CDR1 and CDR2 sequences are MNHEY and SVGAGI. For the CDR3, the DNA is TGTGCCAGTAGACAGGGGGCCCTCCAAGAGACCCAGTACTTC. Protein product: CASRQGALQETQYF.